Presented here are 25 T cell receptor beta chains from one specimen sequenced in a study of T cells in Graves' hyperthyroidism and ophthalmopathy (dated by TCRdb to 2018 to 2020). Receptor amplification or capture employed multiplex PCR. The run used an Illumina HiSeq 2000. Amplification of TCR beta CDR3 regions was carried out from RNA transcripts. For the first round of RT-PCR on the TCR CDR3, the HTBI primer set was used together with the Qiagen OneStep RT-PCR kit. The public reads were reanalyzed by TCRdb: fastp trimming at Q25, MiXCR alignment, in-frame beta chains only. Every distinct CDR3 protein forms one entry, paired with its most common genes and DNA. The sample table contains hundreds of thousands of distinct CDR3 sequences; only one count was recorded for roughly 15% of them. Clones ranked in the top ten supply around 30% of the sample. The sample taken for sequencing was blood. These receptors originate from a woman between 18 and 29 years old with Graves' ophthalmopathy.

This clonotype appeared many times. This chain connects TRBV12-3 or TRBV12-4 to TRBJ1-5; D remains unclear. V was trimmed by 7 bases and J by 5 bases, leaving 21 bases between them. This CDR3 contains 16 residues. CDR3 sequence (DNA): TGTGCCAGCACCTTTATAGCCGGAGGGCTTCATCAGCCCCAGCATTTT. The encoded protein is CASTFIAGGLHQPQHF.

This CDR3 is CASSLALAGGNNEQFF. CDR3 sequence (DNA): TGCGCCAGCAGCCTCGCACTAGCGGGAGGAAACAATGAGCAGTTCTTC. J is TRBJ2-1 and V is TRBV4-3, with 12 bases matching TRBD2. V was clipped by 4 bases and J by 5 bases; unmatched bases: 6. Germline lookup yields CDR1 LGHNA and CDR2 YSLEER. The CDR3 extends over 16 amino acids.

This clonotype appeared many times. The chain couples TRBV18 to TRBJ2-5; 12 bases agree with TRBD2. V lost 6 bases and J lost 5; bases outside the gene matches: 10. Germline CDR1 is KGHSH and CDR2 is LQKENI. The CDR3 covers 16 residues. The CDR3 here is CASSQLAGGSQETQYF. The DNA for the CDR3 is TGTGCCAGCTCGCAACTAGCGGGAGGATCCCAGGAGACCCAGTACTTC.

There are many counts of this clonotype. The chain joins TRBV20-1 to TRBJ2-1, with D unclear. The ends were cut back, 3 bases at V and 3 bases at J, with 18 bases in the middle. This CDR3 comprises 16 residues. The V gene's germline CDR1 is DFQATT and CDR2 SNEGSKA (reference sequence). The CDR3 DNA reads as TGCAGTGCTAGGGGCTCCGGGCCCGCGATCTACAATGAGCAGTTCTTC. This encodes CSARGSGPAIYNEQFF.

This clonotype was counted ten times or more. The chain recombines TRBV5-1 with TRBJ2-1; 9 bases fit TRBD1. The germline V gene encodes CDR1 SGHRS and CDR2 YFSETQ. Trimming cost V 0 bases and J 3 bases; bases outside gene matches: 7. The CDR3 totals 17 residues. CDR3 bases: TGCGCCAGCAGCTTGGTAGACGGGACAGGGTACTACAATGAGCAGTTCTTC. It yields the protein CASSLVDGTGYYNEQFF. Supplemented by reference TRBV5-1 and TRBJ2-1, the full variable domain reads KAGVTQTPRYLIKTRGQQVTLSCSPISGHRSVSWYQQTPGQGLQFLFEYFSETQRNKGNFPGRFSGRQFSNSRSEMNVSTLELGDSALYLCASSLVDGTGYYNEQFFGPGTRLTVL.

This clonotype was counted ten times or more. The CDR3 bases are TGTGCCAGCAGTGGACAGGATAGCAATCAGCCCCAGCATTTT. Amino acid sequence: CASSGQDSNQPQHF. The chain couples TRBV25-1 to TRBJ1-5; possibly TRBD1 for D (6 bases). Germline CDR1 and CDR2: MGHDK and SYGVNS. The ends were cut back, 4 bases at V and 0 bases at J, with 7 bases in the middle. The CDR3 extends over 14 amino acids.

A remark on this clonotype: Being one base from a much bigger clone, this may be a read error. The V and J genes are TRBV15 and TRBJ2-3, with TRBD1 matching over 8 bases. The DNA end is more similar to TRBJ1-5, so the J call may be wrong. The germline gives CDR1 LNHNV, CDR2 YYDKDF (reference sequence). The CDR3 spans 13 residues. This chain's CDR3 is CATSRQGADTQHF. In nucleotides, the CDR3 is TGTGCCACCAGCAGACAGGGGGCAGATACGCAGCATTTT.

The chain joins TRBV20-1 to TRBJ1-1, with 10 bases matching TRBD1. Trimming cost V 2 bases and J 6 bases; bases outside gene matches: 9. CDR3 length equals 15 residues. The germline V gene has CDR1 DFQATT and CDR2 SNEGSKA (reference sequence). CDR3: CSARPPGQGLSEAFF. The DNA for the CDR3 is TGCAGTGCTAGACCGCCGGGACAGGGGTTGTCTGAAGCTTTCTTT.

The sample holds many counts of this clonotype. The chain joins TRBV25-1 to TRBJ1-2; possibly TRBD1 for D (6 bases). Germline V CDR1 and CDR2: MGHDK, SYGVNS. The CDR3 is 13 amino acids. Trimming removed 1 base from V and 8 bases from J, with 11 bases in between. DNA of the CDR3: TGTGCCAGCAGTGAATCCACAGGGCGCGGCTACACCTTC. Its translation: CASSESTGRGYTF.

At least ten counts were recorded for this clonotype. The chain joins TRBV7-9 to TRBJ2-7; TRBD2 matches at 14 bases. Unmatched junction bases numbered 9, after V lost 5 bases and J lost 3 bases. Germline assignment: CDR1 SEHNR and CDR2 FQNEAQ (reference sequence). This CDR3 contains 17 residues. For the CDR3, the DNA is TGTGCCAGCAGCATTGGGACTAGCGGGAGTTTGAACTACGAGCAGTACTTC. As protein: CASSIGTSGSLNYEQYF.

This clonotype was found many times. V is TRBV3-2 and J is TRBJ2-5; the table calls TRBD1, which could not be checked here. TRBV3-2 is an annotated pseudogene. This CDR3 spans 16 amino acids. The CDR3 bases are TGTGCCAGCAGCCAAGAACAACGCAGGGGACAAGAGACCCAGTACTTC. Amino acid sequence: CASSQEQRRGQETQYF.

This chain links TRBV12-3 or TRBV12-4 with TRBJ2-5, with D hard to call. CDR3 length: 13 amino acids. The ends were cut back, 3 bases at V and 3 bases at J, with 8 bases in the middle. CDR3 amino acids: CASSFARKETQYF. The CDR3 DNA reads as TGTGCCAGCAGTTTTGCGAGAAAAGAGACCCAGTACTTC.

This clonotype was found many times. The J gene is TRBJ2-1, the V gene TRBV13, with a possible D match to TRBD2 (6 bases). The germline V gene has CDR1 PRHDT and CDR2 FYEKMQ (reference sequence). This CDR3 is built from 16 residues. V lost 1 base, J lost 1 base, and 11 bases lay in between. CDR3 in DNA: TGTGCCAGCAGCTTAGTTGGGGGAGGTTCCTACAATGAGCAGTTCTTC. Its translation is CASSLVGGGSYNEQFF. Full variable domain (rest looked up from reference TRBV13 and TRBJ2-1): AAGVIQSPRHLIKEKRETATLKCYPIPRHDTVYWYQQGPGQDPQFLISFYEKMQSDKGSIPDRFSAQQFSDYHSELNMSSLELGDSALYFCASSLVGGGSYNEQFFGPGTRLTVL.

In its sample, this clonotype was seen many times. The DNA for the CDR3 is TGTGCCAGCAGCTTAGTTTCGAGACGGGGACTTGAAGCTTTCTTT. It translates to CASSLVSRRGLEAFF. The chain links TRBV11-2 to TRBJ1-1; a weak D match, TRBD1 (5 bases). The ends were cut back, 1 base at V and 7 bases at J, with 16 bases in the middle. CDR1 and CDR2 (germline): SGHAT, FQNNGV. The length of the CDR3 is 15 residues.

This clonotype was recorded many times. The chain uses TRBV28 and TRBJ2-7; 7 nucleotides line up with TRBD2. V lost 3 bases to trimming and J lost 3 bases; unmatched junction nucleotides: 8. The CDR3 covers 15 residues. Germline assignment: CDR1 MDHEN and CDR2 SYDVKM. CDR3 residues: CASSLGGRIYYEQYF. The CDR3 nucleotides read TGTGCCAGCAGTTTGGGCGGGAGAATATACTACGAGCAGTACTTC.

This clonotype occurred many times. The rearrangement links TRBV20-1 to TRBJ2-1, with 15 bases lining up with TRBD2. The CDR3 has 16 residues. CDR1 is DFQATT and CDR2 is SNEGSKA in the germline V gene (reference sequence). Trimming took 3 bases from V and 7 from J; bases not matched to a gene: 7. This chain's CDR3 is CSASSLGTSGRNEQFF. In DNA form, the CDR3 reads TGCAGTGCTAGTAGTCTAGGGACTAGCGGGAGGAATGAGCAGTTCTTC.

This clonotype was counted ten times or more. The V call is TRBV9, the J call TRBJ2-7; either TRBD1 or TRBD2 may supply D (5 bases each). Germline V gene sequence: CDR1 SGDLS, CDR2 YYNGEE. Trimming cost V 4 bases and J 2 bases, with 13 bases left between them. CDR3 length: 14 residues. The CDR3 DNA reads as TGTGCCAGCAGCCCATGGGACGGAGCCTACGAGCAGTACTTC. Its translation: CASSPWDGAYEQYF.

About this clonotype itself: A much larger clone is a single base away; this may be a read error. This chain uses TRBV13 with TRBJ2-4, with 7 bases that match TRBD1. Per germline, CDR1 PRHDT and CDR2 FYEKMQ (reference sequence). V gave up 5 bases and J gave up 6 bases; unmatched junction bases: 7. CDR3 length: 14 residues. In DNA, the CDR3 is TGTGCCAGCAGCCAACAGGGGTCAGGAAACATTCAGTACTTC. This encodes CASSQQGSGNIQYF.

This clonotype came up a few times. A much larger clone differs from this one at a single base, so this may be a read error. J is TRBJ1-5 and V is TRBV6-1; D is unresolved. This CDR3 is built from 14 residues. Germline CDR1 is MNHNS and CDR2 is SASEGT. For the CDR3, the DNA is TGTGCCAGCAGGCCAGCGGGAAGCAGTCAGCCCCAGCATTTT. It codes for CASRPAGSSQPQHF.

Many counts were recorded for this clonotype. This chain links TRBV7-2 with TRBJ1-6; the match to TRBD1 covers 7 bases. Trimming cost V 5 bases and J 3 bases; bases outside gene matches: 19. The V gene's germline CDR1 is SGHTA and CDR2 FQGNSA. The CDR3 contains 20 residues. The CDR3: CASSRGLGQGVGLYNSPLHF. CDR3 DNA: TGTGCCAGCAGCCGGGGGTTGGGGCAGGGGGTCGGGCTCTATAATTCACCCCTCCACTTT.

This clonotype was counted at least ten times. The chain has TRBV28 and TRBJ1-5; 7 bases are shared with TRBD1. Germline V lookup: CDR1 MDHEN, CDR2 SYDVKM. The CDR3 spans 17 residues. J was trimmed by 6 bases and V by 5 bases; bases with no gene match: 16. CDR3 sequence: CASSPPGGNGVSQPQHF. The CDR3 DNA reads TGTGCCAGCAGTCCCCCAGGGGGGAATGGGGTCAGTCAGCCCCAGCATTTT.

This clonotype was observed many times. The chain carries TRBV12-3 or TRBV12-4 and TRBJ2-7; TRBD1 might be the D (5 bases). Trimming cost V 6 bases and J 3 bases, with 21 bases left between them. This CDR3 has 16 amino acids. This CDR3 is CASSSLGREDSYEQYF. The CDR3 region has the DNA TGTGCCAGCAGCTCTCTCGGCAGGGAAGACAGCTACGAGCAGTACTTC.

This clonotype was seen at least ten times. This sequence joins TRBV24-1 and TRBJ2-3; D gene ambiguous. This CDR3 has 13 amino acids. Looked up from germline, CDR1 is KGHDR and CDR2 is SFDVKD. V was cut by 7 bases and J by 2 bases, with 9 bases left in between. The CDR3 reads CATSPRYTDTQYF. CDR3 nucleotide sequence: TGTGCCACCAGCCCAAGGTACACAGATACGCAGTATTTT.

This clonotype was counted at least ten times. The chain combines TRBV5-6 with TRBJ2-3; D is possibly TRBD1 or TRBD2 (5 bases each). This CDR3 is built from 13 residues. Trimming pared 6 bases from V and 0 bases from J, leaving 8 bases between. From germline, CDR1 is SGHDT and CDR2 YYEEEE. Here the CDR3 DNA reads TGTGCCAGCACCCGGGGCAGCACAGATACGCAGTATTTT. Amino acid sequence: CASTRGSTDTQYF.

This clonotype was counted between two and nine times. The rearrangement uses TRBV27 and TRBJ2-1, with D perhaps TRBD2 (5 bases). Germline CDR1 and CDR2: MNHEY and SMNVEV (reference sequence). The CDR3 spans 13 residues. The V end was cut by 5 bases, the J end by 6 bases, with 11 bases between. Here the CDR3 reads CASSIGLANEQFF. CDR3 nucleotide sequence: TGTGCCAGCAGTATAGGGCTAGCCAATGAGCAGTTCTTC.